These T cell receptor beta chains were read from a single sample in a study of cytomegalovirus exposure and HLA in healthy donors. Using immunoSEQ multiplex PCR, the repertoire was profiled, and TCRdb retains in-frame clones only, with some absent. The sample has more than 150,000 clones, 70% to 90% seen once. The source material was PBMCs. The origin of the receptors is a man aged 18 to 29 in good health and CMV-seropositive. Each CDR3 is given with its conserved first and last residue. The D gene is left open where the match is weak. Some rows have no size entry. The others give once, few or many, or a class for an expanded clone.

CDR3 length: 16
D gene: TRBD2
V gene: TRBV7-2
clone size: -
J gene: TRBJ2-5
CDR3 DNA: TGTGCCAGCAGCTTAAGTAGCGGGGGGTCTTTAGAGACCCAGTACTTC
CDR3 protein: CASSLSSGGSLETQYF

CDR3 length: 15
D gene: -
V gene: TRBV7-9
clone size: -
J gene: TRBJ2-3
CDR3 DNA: TGTGCCAGCAGCTTTAAGGGGTCCTTCACAGATACGCAGTATTTT
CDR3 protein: CASSFKGSFTDTQYF

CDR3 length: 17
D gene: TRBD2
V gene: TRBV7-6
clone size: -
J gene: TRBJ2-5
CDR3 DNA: TGTGCCAGCAGCTTTGGACCGGGACTAGCGGGGCAAGAGACCCAGTACTTC
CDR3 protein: CASSFGPGLAGQETQYF

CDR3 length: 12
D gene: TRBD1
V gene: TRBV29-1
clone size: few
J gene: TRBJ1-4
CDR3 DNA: TGCAGCGTTCGACAGGGAGATGAAAAACTGTTTTTT
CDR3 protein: CSVRQGDEKLFF

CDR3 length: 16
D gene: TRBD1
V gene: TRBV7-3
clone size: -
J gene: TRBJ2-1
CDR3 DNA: TGTGCCAGCAGCTTAAGATCTCAGGGGGCGATGAATGAGCAGTTCTTC
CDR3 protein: CASSLRSQGAMNEQFF

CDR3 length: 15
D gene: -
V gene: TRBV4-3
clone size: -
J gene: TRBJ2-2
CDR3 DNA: TGCGCCAGCAGCCAAGAACGGGCGAACACCGGGGAGCTGTTTTTT
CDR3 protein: CASSQERANTGELFF

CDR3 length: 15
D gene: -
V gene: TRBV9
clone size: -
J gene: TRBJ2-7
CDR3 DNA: TGTGCCAGCAGCCGCGGGGAGCGGCTCTCCTACGAGCAGTACTTC
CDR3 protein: CASSRGERLSYEQYF

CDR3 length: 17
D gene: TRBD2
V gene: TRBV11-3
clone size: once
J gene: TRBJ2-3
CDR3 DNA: TGTGCCAGCAGCTTATCTACTAGCGGGGGGGGAGAAGATACGCAGTATTTT
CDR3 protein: CASSLSTSGGGEDTQYF

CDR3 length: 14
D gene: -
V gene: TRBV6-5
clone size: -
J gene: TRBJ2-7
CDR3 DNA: TGTGCCAGCAGTTACTCGAAAACAACCTACGAGCAGTACTTC
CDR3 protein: CASSYSKTTYEQYF

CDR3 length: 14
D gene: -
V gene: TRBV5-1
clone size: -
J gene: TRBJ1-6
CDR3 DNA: TGCGCCAGCAGCGGAGGGGGGGCTAATTCACCCCTCCACTTT
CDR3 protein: CASSGGGANSPLHF

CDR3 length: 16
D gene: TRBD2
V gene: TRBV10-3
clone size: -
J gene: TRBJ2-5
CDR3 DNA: TGTGCCATCAGTGAGTCGGGAGCGGGGGTAGGAGAGACCCAGTACTTC
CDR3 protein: CAISESGAGVGETQYF

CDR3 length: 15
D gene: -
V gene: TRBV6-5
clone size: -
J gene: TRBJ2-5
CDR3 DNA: TGTGCCAGCACCCCAGGGCCAGGGCCGCAGGAGACCCAGTACTTC
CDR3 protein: CASTPGPGPQETQYF